This T cell receptor (beta chain) was recovered during a study of blood T cell repertoires in COVID-19. Study-level background: Donors in the United States, Italy and Spain gave samples during acute or convalescent COVID-19. In each case, the material was cDNA or gDNA derived from T cells, B-cell-depleted T cells, or PBMCs.

This clone was found once. Original data processing: Estimation of nucleated cell counts was performed using reference gene primer amplification. Assay used: immunoSEQ multiplex PCR; TCRdb lists only in-frame clones, some missing. Clone size and V and J calls were adopted from that table, with D and trimming inferred from the DNA. The sample has around 130,000 clones, 85% to 90% seen once; the top ten hold around a quarter. Germline V gives CDR1 MDHEN, CDR2 SYDVKM. The CDR3 consists of 14 residues. V lost 3 bases to trimming and J lost 0 bases, with 9 bases between them. The sequence was obtained from an older man with active or convalescent COVID-19. The chain combines TRBV28 with TRBJ2-7; maybe TRBD2 (6 bases). Sequenced: peripheral blood. CDR3 DNA: TGTGCCAGCAGTTTCGGGGGTTTCTCCTACGAGCAGTACTTC. This codes for CASSFGGFSYEQYF.